The present TCR beta chain was sequenced within a study of naive and memory T cell subsets. Study-level points and caveats: Naive repertoires, especially CD8, held a few larger clonotypes, possibly memory cells re-expressing CD45RA.

There are 10 residues in the CDR3. The V end lost 7 bases, the J end lost 6 bases, and 7 bases lay between the germline ends. In germline, CDR1 is SGHRS, CDR2 YFSETQ. Two oligonucleotides, mixed equimolar, formed the beta constant-region primer covering TRBC1 and TRBC2. Ligated cDNA was amplified by four rounds of PCR with nested alpha and beta constant-region primers and SP2. TCRdb independently ran MiXCR on the UMI-ligation and nested PCR reads; one entry per CDR3 protein. This table has 90,000 to 120,000 distinct CDR3 sequences, 13% to 15% appearing once. This clonotype was detected a few times. The antigen is unknown.

The chain employs TRBV5-1 and TRBJ1-1; the D is unclear. The sequence was collected from a human donor in good health. Sequenced sample: naive CD8+ T cells from blood. CDR3 sequence: CASRGAEAFF. DNA of the CDR3: TGCGCCAGCCGGGGTGCTGAAGCTTTCTTT. Supplemented by reference TRBV5-1 and TRBJ1-1, the full variable domain reads KAGVTQTPRYLIKTRGQQVTLSCSPISGHRSVSWYQQTPGQGLQFLFEYFSETQRNKGNFPGRFSGRQFSNSRSEMNVSTLELGDSALYLCASRGAEAFFGQGTRLTVV.